These 7 T cell receptor beta chains were sequenced from one sample in a study of cytomegalovirus exposure and HLA in healthy donors. Vbeta (60) and Jbeta (13) primers were used in the PCR. Libraries were prepared by immunoSEQ multiplex PCR; TCRdb keeps only in-frame clonotypes and omits some of them. This table holds around 130,000 clones, 81% found once. The specimen sequenced was PBMCs. These receptors were collected from a man aged 18 to 29 in good health and CMV-seronegative.

The rearrangement joins TRBV18 to TRBJ1-1; no clear D gene. V lost 1 base, J lost 1 base, and 13 bases lay in between. The CDR3 runs 16 residues. Germline values: CDR1 KGHSH, CDR2 LQKENI. The CDR3 region is CASSPLGAAGNTEAFF. CDR3 coding DNA: TGTGCCAGCTCACCACTCGGCGCCGCGGGGAACACTGAAGCTTTCTTT.

This clone has more than one count but fewer than ten. This sequence joins TRBV6-5 and TRBJ2-1; 12 bases line up with TRBD2. In germline, CDR1 is MNHEY, CDR2 SVGAGI. The CDR3 sequence is 14 residues long. V trimming: 8 bases; J trimming: 4 bases; junction bases outside the gene matches: 3. The CDR3 DNA is TGTGCCAGCCGACTAGCGGGAGCTTACAATGAGCAGTTCTTC. It codes for CASRLAGAYNEQFF.

The V and J genes are TRBV19 and TRBJ2-5; 8 nucleotides agree with TRBD2. V was pared by 3 bases and J by 2 bases, with 8 bases of the junction left unmatched. Germline lookup yields CDR1 LNHDA and CDR2 SQIVND (reference sequence). There are 16 residues in the CDR3. The CDR3 protein is CASSIGIAGGQETQYF. The CDR3 DNA reads TGTGCCAGTAGTATTGGGATCGCGGGGGGTCAAGAGACCCAGTACTTC.

The chain recombines TRBV9 with TRBJ2-2, with 8 bases lining up with TRBD1. The CDR3 has 15 amino acids. Germline loops: CDR1 SGDLS, CDR2 YYNGEE. Trimming took 1 base from V and 4 from J; bases not matched to a gene: 3. The CDR3 coding sequence is TGTGCCAGCAGCGTATCAGGGGGCCTCACCGGGGAGCTGTTTTTT. This gives the protein CASSVSGGLTGELFF.

The rearrangement links TRBV4-1 to TRBJ2-7, with D maybe TRBD2 (6 bases). Trimming took 0 bases from V and 6 from J, leaving 24 bases between them. From germline, CDR1 is MGHRA and CDR2 YSYEKL. CDR3 length equals 18 residues. Here the CDR3 DNA reads TGCGCCAGCAGCCAAGAAACCCGGCGGCTGCGGGGATACTCCGAGCAGTACTTC. This encodes CASSQETRRLRGYSEQYF.

The CDR3 protein is CASSLAAAGEQYF. CDR3 bases: TGTGCCAGCAGCTTAGCCGCGGCTGGCGAGCAGTACTTC. The chain joins TRBV7-2 to TRBJ2-7; no reliable D call. The CDR3 runs 13 residues. V was cut by 0 bases and J by 6 bases, with 9 bases left in between. Germline CDR1 is SGHTA and CDR2 is FQGNSA.

The sample holds one count of this clone. The chain's CDR3 is CASQNYGYTF. DNA of the CDR3: TGTGCCAGCCAGAACTATGGCTACACCTTC. The chain employs TRBV10-3 and TRBJ1-2; no reliable D call. CDR1 and CDR2 (germline): ENHRY, SYGVKD. Trimming shortened V by 10 bases and J by 2 bases, and 5 bases separated the two germline ends. This CDR3 comprises 10 residues.